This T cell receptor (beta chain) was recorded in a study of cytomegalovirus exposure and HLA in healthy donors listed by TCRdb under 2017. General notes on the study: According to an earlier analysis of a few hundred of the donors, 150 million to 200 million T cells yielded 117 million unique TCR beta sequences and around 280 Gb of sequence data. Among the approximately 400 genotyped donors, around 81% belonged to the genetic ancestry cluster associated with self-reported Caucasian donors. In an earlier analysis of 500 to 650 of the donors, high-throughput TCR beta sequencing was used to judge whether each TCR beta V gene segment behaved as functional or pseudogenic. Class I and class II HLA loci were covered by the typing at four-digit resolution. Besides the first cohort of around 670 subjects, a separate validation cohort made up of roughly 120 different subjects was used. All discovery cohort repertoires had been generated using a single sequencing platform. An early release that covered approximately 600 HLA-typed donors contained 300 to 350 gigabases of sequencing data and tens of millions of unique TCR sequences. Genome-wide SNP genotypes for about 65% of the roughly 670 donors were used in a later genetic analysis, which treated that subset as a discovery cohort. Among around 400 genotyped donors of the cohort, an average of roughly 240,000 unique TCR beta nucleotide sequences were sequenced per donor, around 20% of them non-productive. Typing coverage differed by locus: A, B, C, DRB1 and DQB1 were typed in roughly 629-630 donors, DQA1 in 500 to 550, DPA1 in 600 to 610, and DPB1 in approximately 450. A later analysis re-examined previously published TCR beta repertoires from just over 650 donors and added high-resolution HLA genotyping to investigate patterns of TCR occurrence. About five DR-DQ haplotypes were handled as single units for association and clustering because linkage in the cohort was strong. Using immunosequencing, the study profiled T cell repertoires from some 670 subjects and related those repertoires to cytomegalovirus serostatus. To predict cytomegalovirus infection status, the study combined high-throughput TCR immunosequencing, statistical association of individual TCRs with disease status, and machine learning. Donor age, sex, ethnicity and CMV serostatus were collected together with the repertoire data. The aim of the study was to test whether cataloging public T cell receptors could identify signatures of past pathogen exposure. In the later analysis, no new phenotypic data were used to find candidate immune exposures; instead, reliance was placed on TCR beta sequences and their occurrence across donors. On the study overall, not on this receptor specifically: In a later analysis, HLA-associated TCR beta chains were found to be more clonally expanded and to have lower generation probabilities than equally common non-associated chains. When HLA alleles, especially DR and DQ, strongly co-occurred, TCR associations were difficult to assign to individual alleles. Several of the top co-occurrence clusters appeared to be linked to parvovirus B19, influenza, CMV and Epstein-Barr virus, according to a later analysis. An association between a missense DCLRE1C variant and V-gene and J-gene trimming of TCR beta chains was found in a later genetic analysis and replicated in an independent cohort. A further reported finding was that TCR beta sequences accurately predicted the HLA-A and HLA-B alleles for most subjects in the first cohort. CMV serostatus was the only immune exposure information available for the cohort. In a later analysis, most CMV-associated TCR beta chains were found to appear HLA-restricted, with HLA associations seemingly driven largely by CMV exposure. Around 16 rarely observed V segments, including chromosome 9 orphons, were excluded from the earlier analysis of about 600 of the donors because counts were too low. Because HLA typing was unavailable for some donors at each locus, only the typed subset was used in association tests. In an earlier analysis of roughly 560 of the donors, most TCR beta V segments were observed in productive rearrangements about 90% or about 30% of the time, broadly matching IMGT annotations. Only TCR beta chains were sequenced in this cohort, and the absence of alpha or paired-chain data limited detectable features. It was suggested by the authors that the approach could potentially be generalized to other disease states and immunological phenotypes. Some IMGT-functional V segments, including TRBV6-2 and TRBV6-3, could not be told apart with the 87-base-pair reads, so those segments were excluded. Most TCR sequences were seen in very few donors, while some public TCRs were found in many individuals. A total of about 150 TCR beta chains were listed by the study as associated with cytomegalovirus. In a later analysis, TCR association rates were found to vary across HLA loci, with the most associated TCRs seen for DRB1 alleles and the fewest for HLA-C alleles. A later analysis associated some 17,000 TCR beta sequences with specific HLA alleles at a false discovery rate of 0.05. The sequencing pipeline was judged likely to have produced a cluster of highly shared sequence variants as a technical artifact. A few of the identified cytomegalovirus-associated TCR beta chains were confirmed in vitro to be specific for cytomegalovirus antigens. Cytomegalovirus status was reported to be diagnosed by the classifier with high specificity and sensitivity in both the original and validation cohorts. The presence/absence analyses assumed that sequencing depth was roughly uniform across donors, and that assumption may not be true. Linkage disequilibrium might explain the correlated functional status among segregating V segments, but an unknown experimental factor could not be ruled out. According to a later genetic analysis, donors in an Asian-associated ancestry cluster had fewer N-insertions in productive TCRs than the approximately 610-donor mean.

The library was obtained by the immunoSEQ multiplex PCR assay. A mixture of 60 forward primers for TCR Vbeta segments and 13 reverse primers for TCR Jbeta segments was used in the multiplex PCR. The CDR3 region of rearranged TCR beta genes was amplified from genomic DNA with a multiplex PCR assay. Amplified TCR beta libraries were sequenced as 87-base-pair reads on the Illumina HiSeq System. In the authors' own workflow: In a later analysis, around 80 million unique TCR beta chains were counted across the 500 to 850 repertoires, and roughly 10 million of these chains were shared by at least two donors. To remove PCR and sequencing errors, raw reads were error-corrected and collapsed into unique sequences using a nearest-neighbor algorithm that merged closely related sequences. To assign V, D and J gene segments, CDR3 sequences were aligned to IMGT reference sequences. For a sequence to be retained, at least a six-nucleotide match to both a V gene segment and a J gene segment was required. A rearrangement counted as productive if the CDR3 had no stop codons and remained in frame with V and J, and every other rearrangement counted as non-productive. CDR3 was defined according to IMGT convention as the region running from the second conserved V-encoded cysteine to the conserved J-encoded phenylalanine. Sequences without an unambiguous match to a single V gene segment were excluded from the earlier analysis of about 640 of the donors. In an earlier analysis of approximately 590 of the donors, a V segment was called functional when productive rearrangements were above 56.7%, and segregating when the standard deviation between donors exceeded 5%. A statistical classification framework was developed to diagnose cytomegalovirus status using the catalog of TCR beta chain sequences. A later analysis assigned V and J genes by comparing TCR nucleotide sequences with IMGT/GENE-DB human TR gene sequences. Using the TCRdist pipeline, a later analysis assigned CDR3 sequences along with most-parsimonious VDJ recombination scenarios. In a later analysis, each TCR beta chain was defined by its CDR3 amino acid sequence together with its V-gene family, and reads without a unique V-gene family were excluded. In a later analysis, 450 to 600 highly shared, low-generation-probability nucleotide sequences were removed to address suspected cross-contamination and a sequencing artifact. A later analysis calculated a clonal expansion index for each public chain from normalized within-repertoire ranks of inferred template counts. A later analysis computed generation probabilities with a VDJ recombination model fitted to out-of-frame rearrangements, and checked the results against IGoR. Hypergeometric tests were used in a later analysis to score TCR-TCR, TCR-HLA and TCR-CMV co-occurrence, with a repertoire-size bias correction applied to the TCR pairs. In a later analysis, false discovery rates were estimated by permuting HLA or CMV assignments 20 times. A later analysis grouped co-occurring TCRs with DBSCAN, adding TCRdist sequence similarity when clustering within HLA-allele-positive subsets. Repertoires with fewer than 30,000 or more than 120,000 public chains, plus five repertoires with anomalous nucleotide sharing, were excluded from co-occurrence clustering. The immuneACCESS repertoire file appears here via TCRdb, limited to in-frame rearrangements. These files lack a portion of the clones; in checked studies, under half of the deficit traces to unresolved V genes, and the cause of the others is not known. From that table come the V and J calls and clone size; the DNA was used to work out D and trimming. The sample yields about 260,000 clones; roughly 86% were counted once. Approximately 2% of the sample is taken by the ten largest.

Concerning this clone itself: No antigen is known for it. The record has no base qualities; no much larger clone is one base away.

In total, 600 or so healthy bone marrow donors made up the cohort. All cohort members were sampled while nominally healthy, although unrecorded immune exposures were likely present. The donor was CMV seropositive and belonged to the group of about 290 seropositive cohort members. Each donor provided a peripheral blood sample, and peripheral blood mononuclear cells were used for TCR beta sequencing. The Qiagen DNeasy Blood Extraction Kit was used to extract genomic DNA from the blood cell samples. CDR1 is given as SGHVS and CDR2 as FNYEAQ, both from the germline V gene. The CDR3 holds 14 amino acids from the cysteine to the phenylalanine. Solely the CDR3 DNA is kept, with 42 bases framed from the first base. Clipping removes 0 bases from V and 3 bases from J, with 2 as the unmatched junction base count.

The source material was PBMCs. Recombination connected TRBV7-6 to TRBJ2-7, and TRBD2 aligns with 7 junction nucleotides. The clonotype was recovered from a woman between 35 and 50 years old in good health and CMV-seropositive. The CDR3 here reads CASSLARERYEQYF. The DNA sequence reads TGTGCCAGCAGCTTAGCGCGGGAGCGCTACGAGCAGTACTTC.